The rows below give T cell receptor beta chains drawn from one sample of a study of blood T cell repertoires in COVID-19. TCRdb's table, derived via immunoSEQ multiplex PCR, lists solely in-frame clones and lacks some. The sample has approximately 200,000 clones; about nine tenths are singletons. The sequencing sample was made of peripheral blood. Receptors were obtained from a man in his 70s with acute or convalescent COVID-19. Both conserved end residues are part of each CDR3. A D gene is named only where the DNA matches it firmly. Not every row has a clone size; where given, it reads once, few, many or a size class.

clone size	V gene	J gene	D gene	CDR3 protein	CDR3 DNA
.	TRBV19	TRBJ1-1	.	CASSINMGAEAFF	TGTGCCAGTAGTATAAACATGGGCGCTGAAGCTTTCTTT
.	TRBV3-1/TRBV3-2	TRBJ2-5	.	CASSQMAGARETQYF	TGTGCCAGCAGCCAGATGGCGGGCGCCCGGGAGACCCAGTACTTC
.	TRBV29-1	TRBJ2-2	TRBD2	CSVEDSRGAGELFF	TGCAGCGTTGAGGACTCGCGGGGGGCCGGGGAGCTGTTTTTT
.	TRBV30	TRBJ2-2	TRBD2	CAWSPLAGITGELFF	TGTGCCTGGAGTCCTCTAGCGGGAATCACCGGGGAGCTGTTTTTT
.	TRBV27	TRBJ2-4	.	CASSRQLRQGNIQYF	TGTGCCAGCAGTAGACAGCTCCGGCAGGGAAACATTCAGTACTTC
few	TRBV4-3	TRBJ1-4	.	CASSQDHGQSNEKLFF	TGCGCCAGCAGCCAAGATCACGGACAGTCTAATGAAAAACTGTTTTTT
.	TRBV2	TRBJ2-5	.	CASSAWGEETQYF	TGTGCCAGCAGTGCGTGGGGGGAGGAGACCCAGTACTTC
.	TRBV18	TRBJ2-2	.	CASSPGQVNTGELFF	TGTGCCAGCTCACCAGGACAAGTGAACACCGGGGAGCTGTTTTTT
.	TRBV5-1	TRBJ1-2	TRBD1	CASSRRGDRGNYGYTF	TGCGCCAGCAGCCGACGAGGGGACAGGGGTAACTATGGCTACACCTTC
few	TRBV7-8	TRBJ2-7	TRBD1	CASSYGQGISYEQYF	TGTGCCAGCAGCTACGGACAGGGCATCTCCTACGAGCAGTACTTC
.	TRBV3-1/TRBV3-2	TRBJ1-6	TRBD1	CASSLRTGVSSPLHF	TGTGCCAGCAGCCTGCGGACAGGGGTCAGTTCACCCCTCCACTTT
.	TRBV7-3	TRBJ2-3	.	CASSFSGTDTQYF	TGTGCCAGCAGCTTCAGTGGCACAGATACGCAGTATTTT
few	TRBV5-6	TRBJ1-4	.	CASSLAGGSSNEKLFF	TGTGCCAGCAGCTTGGCGGGTGGCAGCTCGAATGAAAAACTGTTTTTT
.	TRBV5-6	TRBJ1-1	.	CASSLLSVQYTEAFF	TGTGCCAGCAGCTTGTTATCCGTACAGTACACTGAAGCTTTCTTT
.	TRBV7-2	TRBJ2-2	TRBD1	CASSYRGRMAGELFF	TGTGCCAGCAGTTACAGGGGGCGGATGGCCGGGGAGCTGTTTTTT
.	TRBV19	TRBJ2-1	.	CASSIGPLGRSYNEQFF	TGTGCCAGTAGTATAGGCCCCCTTGGGCGCTCCTACAATGAGCAGTTCTTC
.	TRBV30	TRBJ1-4	.	CAWSVLNEKLFF	TGTGCCTGGAGTGTACTTAATGAAAAACTGTTTTTT
.	TRBV4-1	TRBJ2-7	.	CASSHDGGTYEQYF	TGCGCCAGCAGCCATGACGGAGGAACCTACGAGCAGTACTTC
.	TRBV19	TRBJ2-4	TRBD2	CASSWGLAGGPPIQYF	TGTGCCAGTAGTTGGGGACTAGCGGGAGGGCCACCCATTCAGTACTTC
.	TRBV18	TRBJ1-2	TRBD1	CASSPPGTGGQGGYTF	TGTGCCAGCTCACCACCGGGTACAGGGGGCCAGGGTGGCTACACCTTC
.	TRBV28	TRBJ2-7	.	CASRVQGFRSYEQYF	TGTGCCAGCAGAGTACAGGGATTTAGGTCCTACGAGCAGTACTTC
.	TRBV4-2	TRBJ2-1	.	CASSQALRSYNEQFF	TGTGCCAGCAGCCAAGCGTTGCGCTCCTACAATGAGCAGTTCTTC
.	TRBV6-2/TRBV6-3	TRBJ1-2	.	CASSYSPPGVYGYTF	TGTGCCAGCAGTTACTCTCCACCGGGGGTATATGGCTACACCTTC
.	TRBV7-8	TRBJ2-5	TRBD1	CASSVPRPGQGQETQYF	TGTGCCAGCAGCGTCCCCCGCCCAGGACAGGGCCAAGAGACCCAGTACTTC
.	TRBV9	TRBJ2-1	TRBD2	CASSVERGEQFF	TGTGCCAGCAGCGTAGAGCGGGGTGAGCAGTTCTTC
.	TRBV20-1	TRBJ2-1	TRBD1	CSASRGTGGAGSYNEQFF	TGCAGTGCTAGTCGGGGGACAGGGGGCGCCGGCTCCTACAATGAGCAGTTCTTC
.	TRBV7-2	TRBJ2-7	.	CASSSTTGLNYEQYF	TGTGCCAGCAGCTCTACAACAGGGCTCAACTACGAGCAGTACTTC
few	TRBV4-1	TRBJ1-5	.	CASSQESGTPSEPQHF	TGCGCCAGCAGCCAAGAAAGCGGGACCCCTTCCGAGCCCCAGCATTTT
.	TRBV7-9	TRBJ1-2	.	CASRSWGENGYTF	TGTGCCAGCAGGTCTTGGGGGGAGAATGGCTACACCTTC
.	TRBV5-4	TRBJ2-5	.	CASSLAMGATQETQYF	TGTGCCAGCAGCTTGGCAATGGGGGCCACCCAAGAGACCCAGTACTTC
.	TRBV6-5	TRBJ2-1	.	CATKTMARYNEQFF	TGTGCCACCAAGACTATGGCGCGGTACAATGAGCAGTTCTTC